The 25 T cell receptor beta chains listed next were all sequenced from one sample in a study of cytomegalovirus exposure and HLA in healthy donors. The PCR ran on 60 Vbeta and 13 Jbeta primers. Method: immunoSEQ multiplex PCR; TCRdb's copy keeps in-frame clones and lacks some. This repertoire comprises roughly 35,000 clones; its ten largest clones make up about 3%. The sample comprised PBMCs. The receptors were gathered from a middle-aged woman in good health and CMV-seropositive.

DNA of the CDR3: TGTGCCAGCAGCCCCTATGGACAGGGGGTCTACGAGCAGTACTTC. It encodes CASSPYGQGVYEQYF. J is TRBJ2-7 and V is TRBV7-6; 10 positions match TRBD1. Trimming at V came to 5 bases and at J to 3 bases, leaving 7 bases not matched to a gene. This CDR3 region has 15 residues. Germline V gives CDR1 SGHVS, CDR2 FNYEAQ.

The CDR3 DNA is TGCGCCAGCAGCCCGGGCCTACTCGGGAACGAGCAGTACTTC. It codes for CASSPGLLGNEQYF. The chain couples TRBV4-1 to TRBJ2-7, with D possibly TRBD2 on 5 matching bases. The CDR3 spans 14 residues. The ends were cut back, 4 bases at V and 5 bases at J, with 15 bases in the middle. Germline V gene data show CDR1 as MGHRA and CDR2 as YSYEKL.

The J gene is TRBJ2-3, the V gene TRBV5-1; 7 bases match TRBD2. Germline assignment: CDR1 SGHRS and CDR2 YFSETQ. Trimming took 7 bases from V and 0 from J; bases not matched to a gene: 14. The CDR3 runs to 17 residues. The CDR3 region is CASAPSTGRTSTDTQYF. CDR3 DNA: TGCGCCAGCGCCCCCTCCACCGGGAGGACTAGCACAGATACGCAGTATTTT.

The gene calls are TRBV6-1 and TRBJ2-1, with D perhaps matching TRBD1 (5 bases). V lost 2 bases to trimming and J lost 9 bases, with 11 bases between them. The CDR3 covers 13 residues. Germline values: CDR1 MNHNS, CDR2 SASEGT. The CDR3 nucleotides read TGTGCCAGCAGTGAACTAGGGGTGACTGAGCAGTTCTTC. Encoded protein: CASSELGVTEQFF.

CDR3 DNA sequence: TGTGCCAGCTCACCTTCAGCGGGAGCATTGAATGAGCAGTTCTTC. This encodes CASSPSAGALNEQFF. The rearrangement joins TRBV18 to TRBJ2-1, with 8 bases that match TRBD2. The CDR3 length is 15 residues. V was clipped by 3 bases and J by 7 bases; unmatched bases: 8. Germline V CDR1 and CDR2: KGHSH, LQKENI.

The V and J genes are TRBV5-6 and TRBJ2-3; maybe TRBD1 (6 bases). The germline CDR1 and CDR2 sequences are SGHDT and YYEEEE. The CDR3 is made up of 13 amino acids. The germline V and J ends were trimmed by 4 bases and 3 bases, with 9 bases remaining between them. CDR3: CASSSTGTDTQYF. The CDR3 coding sequence is TGTGCCAGCAGCAGCACAGGGACAGATACGCAGTATTTT.

The chain combines TRBV9 with TRBJ2-5, with D perhaps matching TRBD2 (6 bases). The V end lost 4 bases, the J end lost 1 base, and 14 bases lay between the germline ends. The CDR3 covers 15 residues. Per germline, CDR1 SGDLS and CDR2 YYNGEE. CDR3 amino acids: CASSPMGGTQETQYF. The CDR3 DNA reads TGTGCCAGCAGCCCGATGGGGGGAACCCAAGAGACCCAGTACTTC.

J is TRBJ2-1 and V is TRBV9; D not certain. CDR1 is SGDLS and CDR2 is YYNGEE in the germline V gene. Between the trimmed V and J ends, which lost 1 base and 6 bases, there was a span of 11 bases. The CDR3 length is 14 residues. CDR3 sequence: CASSVSYLSNEQFF. The CDR3 DNA is TGTGCCAGCAGCGTATCCTATTTGAGCAATGAGCAGTTCTTC.

V usage is TRBV4-2 and J usage is TRBJ2-2; 7 nucleotides agree with TRBD2. The CDR3 loop spans 16 amino acids. Germline values: CDR1 LGHNA, CDR2 YNFKEQ. Germline trimming cut 1 base from V and 3 bases from J; bases unmatched to any gene: 5. The CDR3 is CASSQGAGAYTGELFF. CDR3 coding DNA: TGTGCCAGCAGCCAAGGGGCGGGAGCGTACACCGGGGAGCTGTTTTTT.

CDR3 protein: CASSLQREVEQYF. CDR3 in DNA: TGTGCCAGCAGCTTGCAGCGGGAGGTCGAGCAGTACTTC. The chain uses TRBV5-4 and TRBJ2-7, with 9 bases lining up with TRBD2. This CDR3 comprises 13 residues. Germline V lookup: CDR1 SGHNT, CDR2 YYREEE (reference sequence). V gave up 1 base and J gave up 6 bases; unmatched junction bases: 2.

The J gene is TRBJ2-7, the V gene TRBV5-1; 12 nucleotides match TRBD2. The germline CDR1 and CDR2 sequences are SGHRS and YFSETQ. Trimming removed 1 base from V and 4 bases from J; junction bases left unmatched: 0. The CDR3 is 14 amino acids. CDR3 DNA sequence: TGCGCCAGCAGCTTGACTAGCGGGAGGTACGAGCAGTACTTC. This codes for CASSLTSGRYEQYF.

This sequence joins TRBV4-1 and TRBJ1-1, with a possible D match to TRBD1 (5 bases). This CDR3 has 15 amino acids. Germline V gene data show CDR1 as MGHRA and CDR2 as YSYEKL. V lost 3 bases and J lost 3, with 14 bases in between. DNA for the CDR3: TGCGCCAGCAGCCATCAGGGCCTGGGCCACACTGAAGCTTTCTTT. Amino acids: CASSHQGLGHTEAFF.

This chain uses TRBV5-1 with TRBJ1-1; possibly TRBD1 for D (6 bases). V was cut by 0 bases and J by 3 bases, with 12 bases left in between. This CDR3 is 15 amino acids long. The germline gives CDR1 SGHRS, CDR2 YFSETQ. CDR3 loop: CASSLVIGGDTEAFF. DNA for the CDR3: TGCGCCAGCAGCTTGGTGATAGGGGGGGACACTGAAGCTTTCTTT. Looking up the rest from reference TRBV5-1 and TRBJ1-1 gives the full variable domain: KAGVTQTPRYLIKTRGQQVTLSCSPISGHRSVSWYQQTPGQGLQFLFEYFSETQRNKGNFPGRFSGRQFSNSRSEMNVSTLELGDSALYLCASSLVIGGDTEAFFGQGTRLTVV.

The rearrangement uses TRBV30 and TRBJ1-4; 8 bases are a match to TRBD1. V was pared by 2 bases and J by 8 bases, with 10 bases of the junction left unmatched. Germline V CDR1 and CDR2: GTSNPN, SVGIG (reference sequence). The CDR3 runs to 15 residues. The DNA of the CDR3 is TGTGCCTGGAGTCTCACAGGGGGACTTCGGGAAAAACTGTTTTTT. Its protein product is CAWSLTGGLREKLFF.

V gene TRBV14 combines with J gene TRBJ2-7; 10 bases are shared with TRBD2. CDR3 length: 15 residues. Trimming cost V 1 base and J 1 base; bases outside gene matches: 1. The germline CDR1 and CDR2 sequences are SGHDN and FVKESK. The CDR3 DNA sequence: TGTGCCAGCAGCCAAGGACTAGCGGGTTCCTACGAGCAGTACTTC. Residues: CASSQGLAGSYEQYF.

The chain has TRBV6-1 and TRBJ1-2; 7 positions agree with TRBD1. Germline loops: CDR1 MNHNS, CDR2 SASEGT. The CDR3 totals 16 residues. Trimming removed 4 bases from V and 3 bases from J; junction bases left unmatched: 11. CDR3 bases: TGTGCCAGCAGTGGGAGTCCGGGACAGTCTCACTATGGCTACACCTTC. Amino acids: CASSGSPGQSHYGYTF.

V is TRBV15 and J is TRBJ2-7; 13 positions match TRBD2. V shed 3 bases and J 2 bases; nucleotides not matched to a gene: 7. From germline, CDR1 is LNHNV and CDR2 YYDKDF (reference sequence). CDR3 length: 17 amino acids. The CDR3 coding sequence is TGTGCCACCAGCAGTGGACTAGCGGGAGTTGTCCCCTACGAGCAGTACTTC. It codes for CATSSGLAGVVPYEQYF.

The chain has TRBV9 and TRBJ2-7; the D gene is possibly TRBD1 (6 bases). CDR1 SGDLS and CDR2 YYNGEE come from the germline V gene. With 3 bases removed from V and 7 bases from J, the gap between germline ends came to 17 bases. This CDR3 is 14 amino acids long. The CDR3 loop is CASSAIDPQGEQYF. CDR3 DNA sequence: TGTGCCAGCAGCGCCATTGACCCACAGGGAGAGCAGTACTTC.

The J gene is TRBJ1-1, the V gene TRBV6-5, with unresolved D. V dropped 2 bases and J dropped 1 base, with 5 bases sitting between them. Germline V gene lookup returns CDR1 MNHEY and CDR2 SVGAGI. The CDR3 has 13 amino acids. The CDR3 sequence: CASSYGSNTEAFF. The CDR3 bases are TGTGCCAGCAGTTACGGCTCGAACACTGAAGCTTTCTTT.

The chain has TRBV5-4 and TRBJ2-1; 8 bases map to TRBD1. This CDR3 comprises 13 residues. Per the germline V gene, CDR1 is SGHNT and CDR2 is YYREEE (reference sequence). Trimming removed 2 bases from V and 6 bases from J; junction bases left unmatched: 1. CDR3 DNA sequence: TGTGCCAGCAGCTTAGACAGGGGCAATGAGCAGTTCTTC. This encodes CASSLDRGNEQFF.

The V gene is TRBV7-2, the J gene TRBJ2-7; 7 bases fit TRBD1. CDR3 length equals 14 residues. Unmatched junction bases numbered 4, after V lost 5 bases and J lost 0 bases. Germline V gene sequence: CDR1 SGHTA, CDR2 FQGNSA. The CDR3: CASSRRQGSYEQYF. The CDR3 coding sequence is TGTGCCAGCAGCCGAAGACAGGGCTCCTACGAGCAGTACTTC.

The gene calls are TRBV29-1 and TRBJ2-5; D possibly corresponds to TRBD1 (5 bases). In germline, CDR1 is SQVTM, CDR2 ANQGSEA. V was pared by 7 bases and J by 1 base, with 25 bases between. The length of the CDR3 is 17 residues. CDR3 DNA: TGCAGCGGCCTTGAGGTCAGGGATAGGGATCCCCAAGAGACCCAGTACTTC. It is translated as CSGLEVRDRDPQETQYF.

Turning to this clone: The junction and the germline gene differ at one end; a read error may be behind it. The V gene is TRBV30, the J gene TRBJ1-1; D not certain. The germline V gene has CDR1 GTSNPN and CDR2 SVGIG (reference sequence). The CDR3 is made up of 12 amino acids. CDR3 sequence: CAFLLRETEDFF. CDR3 bases: TGTGCCTTTTTGTTGAGGGAGACTGAAGATTTCTTT.

This chain links TRBV9 with TRBJ1-1; D ambiguous. The germline gives CDR1 SGDLS, CDR2 YYNGEE. Trimming cost V 3 bases and J 5 bases, with 11 bases left between them. This CDR3 has 13 residues. The CDR3 DNA sequence: TGTGCCAGCAGCGGAGCCCCCGGGACTGAAGCTTTCTTT. This encodes CASSGAPGTEAFF. The full variable domain, in which reference TRBV9 and TRBJ1-1 provide the parts outside the CDR3, is DSGVTQTPKHLITATGQRVTLRCSPRSGDLSVYWYQQSLDQGLQFLIQYYNGEERAKGNILERFSAQQFPDLHSELNLSSLELGDSALYFCASSGAPGTEAFFGQGTRLTVV.

The gene calls are TRBV5-1 and TRBJ2-3; possible D gene TRBD1, 6 bases. CDR3 length: 14 amino acids. CDR1 and CDR2 (germline): SGHRS, YFSETQ. V was trimmed by 1 base and J by 5 bases, leaving 11 bases between them. The CDR3 DNA is TGCGCCAGCAGCTTGATGGGGGCCGTAGATACGCAGTATTTT. This gives the protein CASSLMGAVDTQYF.